These 7 T cell receptor beta chains were all obtained from the same sample, sequenced in a study of OX40 agonist ivuxolimab in advanced cancers. Measured with immunoSEQ multiplex PCR; TCRdb has only the in-frame clones, and not every one. The sample lists 40,000 to 60,000 clones; roughly 81% were seen once. The specimen was CD4+ or CD8+ T cells sorted from blood, collected in a trial of the OX40 agonist ivuxolimab. Receptors originate from an adult with an advanced solid tumor such as melanoma, head and neck, liver or kidney cancer.

This clone turned up a few times. The V call is TRBV11-3, the J call TRBJ1-1; D gene uncertain. This CDR3 has 12 residues. V gave up 5 bases and J gave up 7 bases, with 11 bases separating them. Looked up from germline, CDR1 is SGHNT and CDR2 is YENEEA. As DNA, the CDR3 is TGTGCCAGCAGCCTACCCGGCATTGAAGCTTTCTTT. This sequence encodes CASSLPGIEAFF.

This clone has only one observation. The chain links TRBV29-1 to TRBJ1-1; TRBD1 might be the D (5 bases). There are 15 residues in the CDR3. With 7 bases removed from V and 7 bases from J, the gap between germline ends came to 25 bases. Germline values: CDR1 SQVTM, CDR2 ANQGSEA. Here the CDR3 DNA reads TGCAGCGCCAACTCCCGCGGGGGAGAACCTAATGAAGCTTTCTTT. Its protein is CSANSRGGEPNEAFF.

The V gene is TRBV5-1, the J gene TRBJ2-1; possible D gene TRBD1, 6 bases. V was trimmed by 4 bases and J by 0 bases, leaving 20 bases between them. Per the germline V gene, CDR1 is SGHRS and CDR2 is YFSETQ. This CDR3 has 18 amino acids. The CDR3 spells CASSTSTGSLSSYNEQFF. DNA for the CDR3: TGCGCCAGCAGCACCAGTACAGGGTCTTTAAGCTCCTACAATGAGCAGTTCTTC.

Only a few counts were recorded for this clone. The V gene is TRBV4-3, the J gene TRBJ2-3; no definite D call. CDR1 LGHNA and CDR2 YSLEER come from the germline V gene. CDR3 length: 16 amino acids. Between the trimmed V and J ends, which lost 0 bases and 2 bases, there was a span of 12 bases. The CDR3 protein is CASSQDAGKPTDTQYF. CDR3 sequence (DNA): TGCGCCAGCAGCCAAGACGCCGGAAAGCCCACAGATACGCAGTATTTT.

V and J are TRBV11-2 and TRBJ1-1, with D maybe TRBD1 (6 bases). V was clipped by 3 bases and J by 5 bases, with 16 bases between them. Germline assignment: CDR1 SGHAT and CDR2 FQNNGV. CDR3 size: 15 residues. CDR3 DNA sequence: TGTGCCAGCAGCTTCTCATGGGGGAGGGGGACTGAAGCTTTCTTT. Translated: CASSFSWGRGTEAFF.

The genes are TRBV5-4 and TRBJ1-2, with a possible D match to TRBD1 (6 bases). Germline CDR1 reads SGHNT; CDR2 reads YYREEE (reference sequence). The CDR3 covers 14 residues. The V gene lost 0 bases and the J gene lost 4 bases, with 10 bases spanning the gap. For the CDR3, the DNA is TGTGCCAGCAGCTTGGCAGGGGAGGGCTATGGCTACACCTTC. Its translation: CASSLAGEGYGYTF. The full variable domain, completed using reference TRBV5-4 and TRBJ1-2, is ETGVTQSPTHLIKTRGQQVTLRCSSQSGHNTVSWYQQALGQGPQFIFQYYREEENGRGNFPPRFSGLQFPNYSSELNVNALELDDSALYLCASSLAGEGYGYTFGSGTRLTVV.

The chain employs TRBV4-2 and TRBJ1-1; D possibly corresponds to TRBD1 (6 bases). CDR3 length: 16 amino acids. Germline-derived CDR1 and CDR2 are LGHNA and YNFKEQ. Trimming shortened V by 5 bases and J by 0 bases, and 16 bases separated the two germline ends. In DNA form, the CDR3 reads TGTGCCAGCAGCTCGGGGGGACACCAAATGAACACTGAAGCTTTCTTT. The encoded protein is CASSSGGHQMNTEAFF.